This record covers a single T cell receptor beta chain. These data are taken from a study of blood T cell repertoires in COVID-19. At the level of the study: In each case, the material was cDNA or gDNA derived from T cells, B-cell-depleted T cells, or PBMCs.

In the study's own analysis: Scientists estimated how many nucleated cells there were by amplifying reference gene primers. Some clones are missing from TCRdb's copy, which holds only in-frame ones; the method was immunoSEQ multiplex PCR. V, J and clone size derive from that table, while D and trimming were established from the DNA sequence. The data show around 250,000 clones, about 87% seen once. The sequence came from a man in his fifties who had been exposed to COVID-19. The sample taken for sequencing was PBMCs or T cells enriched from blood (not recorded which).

The CDR3 loop is CASTQGALTGELFF. DNA for the CDR3: TGCGCCAGCACTCAGGGGGCACTTACCGGGGAGCTGTTTTTT. The J gene is TRBJ2-2, the V gene TRBV5-1; 8 nucleotides align to TRBD1. Trimming took 6 bases from V and 5 from J; bases not matched to a gene: 6. Looked up from germline, CDR1 is SGHRS and CDR2 is YFSETQ. The CDR3 spans 14 residues.